Reported below is one TCR beta chain. Its antigen remains unknown. This record comes from a study of OX40 agonist ivuxolimab in advanced cancers. The protocol was immunoSEQ multiplex PCR, while the TCRdb copy is restricted to in-frame clones and leaves out a portion. The sample records roughly 100,000 clones, 80% to 90% being singletons. Systemic immunosuppression or a history of autoimmune disease excluded patients. The CDR3 length is 13 residues. Germline CDR1 reads SGHNT; CDR2 reads YYREEE (reference sequence). V gave up 0 bases and J gave up 4 bases, with 7 bases separating them. The study's findings and limits: Among the lowest peripheral clonal expansion occurred in 0.1-3.0 mg/kg partial responders.

This clonotype originated in an adult with an advanced solid tumor such as melanoma, head and neck, liver or kidney cancer. The chain has TRBV5-4 and TRBJ2-5; D is unclear. Sequences were derived from CD4+ or CD8+ T cells sorted from blood, sampled in a trial of the OX40 agonist ivuxolimab. In nucleotides, the CDR3 is TGTGCCAGCAGCTTGGAGTCGGGAGAGACCCAGTACTTC. This gives the protein CASSLESGETQYF.